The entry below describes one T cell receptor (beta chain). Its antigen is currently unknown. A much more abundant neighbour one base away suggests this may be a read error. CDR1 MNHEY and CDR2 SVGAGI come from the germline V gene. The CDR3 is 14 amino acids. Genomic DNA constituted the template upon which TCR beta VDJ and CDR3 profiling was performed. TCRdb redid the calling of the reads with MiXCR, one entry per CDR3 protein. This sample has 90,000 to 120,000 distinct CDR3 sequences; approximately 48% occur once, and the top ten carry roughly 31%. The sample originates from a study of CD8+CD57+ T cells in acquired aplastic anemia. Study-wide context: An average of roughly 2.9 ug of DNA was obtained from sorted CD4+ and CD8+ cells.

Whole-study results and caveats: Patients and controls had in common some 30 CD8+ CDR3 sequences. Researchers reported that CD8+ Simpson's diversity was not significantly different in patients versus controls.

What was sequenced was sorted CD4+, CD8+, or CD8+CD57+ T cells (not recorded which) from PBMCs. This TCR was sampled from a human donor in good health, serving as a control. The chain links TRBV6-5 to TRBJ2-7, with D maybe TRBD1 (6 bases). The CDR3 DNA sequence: TGTGCCGGCAGTTATTCACAGGGTGGCAACGAGCAGTACTTC. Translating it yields CAGSYSQGGNEQYF.